Reported below is one T cell receptor beta chain. The target antigen is unknown. The TCR beta CDR3 regions underwent amplification using RNA transcripts as the source. Researchers ran a first-round RT-PCR on the TCR CDR3 using the HTBI primer set. TCRdb re-analysed the multiplex PCR reads in MiXCR, keeping a single row per CDR3 protein. The data contain around 250,000 distinct CDR3 sequences, 13% to 15% of them singletons. The sample comes from a study of T cells in Graves' hyperthyroidism and ophthalmopathy. Findings and limits, study-wide: Ophthalmopathy was identified by the model a median around 6.3 months ahead of onset. Among clonotypes expanded in thyroid above 0.001, most were also found in blood. Ophthalmopathy was told apart from stable hyperthyroidism by a 13 V-J model.

Blood was drawn at first hyperthyroidism diagnosis, before any ophthalmopathy symptoms. Germline CDR1 SGHTA, CDR2 FQGTGA. The CDR3 is made up of 14 amino acids. V lost 2 bases and J 6 bases, leaving 11 bases between the germline ends. This TCR was sampled from a woman aged 40 to 50 with Graves' hyperthyroidism that later progressed to Graves' ophthalmopathy. The genes are TRBV7-3 and TRBJ2-1, with a weak D call TRBD1 (5 bases). Material for sequencing was blood. CDR3 in DNA: TGTGCCAGCAGCTTATGGCCAGGGCCCAATGAGCAGTTCTTC. Protein sequence: CASSLWPGPNEQFF.